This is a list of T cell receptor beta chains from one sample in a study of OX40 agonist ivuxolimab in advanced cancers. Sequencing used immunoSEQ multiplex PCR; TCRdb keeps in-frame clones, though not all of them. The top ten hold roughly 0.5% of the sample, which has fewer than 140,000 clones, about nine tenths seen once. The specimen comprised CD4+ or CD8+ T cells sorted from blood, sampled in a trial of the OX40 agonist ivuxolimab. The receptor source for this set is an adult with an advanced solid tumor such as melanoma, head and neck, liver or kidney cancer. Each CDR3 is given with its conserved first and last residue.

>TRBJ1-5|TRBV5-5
CASSFGDSSNQPQHF
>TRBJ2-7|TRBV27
CASSFFGAGGNEQYF
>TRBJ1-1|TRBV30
CAWSLRGRYTEAFF
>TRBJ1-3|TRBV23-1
CASSPPGRNTIYF
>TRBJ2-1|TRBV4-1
CASSQNAIRTGTSVNEQFF
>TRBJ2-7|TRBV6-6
CASSYSGEQYF
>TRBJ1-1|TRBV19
CASSLEREGTEAFF
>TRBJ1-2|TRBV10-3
CAISETRGYTF
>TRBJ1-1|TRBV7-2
CASSLVGQLGAFF
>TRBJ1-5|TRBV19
CASSNPQGRYSNQPQHF
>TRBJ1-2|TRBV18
CASSPGQTHGYTF
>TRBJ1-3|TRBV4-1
CASSQEGQGYSGNTIYF
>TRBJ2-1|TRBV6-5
CASSFGYYNEQFF
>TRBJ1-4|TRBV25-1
CASSDTGSGEKLFF
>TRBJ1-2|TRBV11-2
CASSLSREYGYTF
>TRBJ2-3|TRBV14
CASSQGTSASDTQYF
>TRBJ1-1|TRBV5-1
CASSLAGWTEAFF
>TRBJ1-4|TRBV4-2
CASSQDQTYNEKLFF
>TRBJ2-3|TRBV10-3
CAIRGDTQYF
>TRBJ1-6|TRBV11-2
CASNGQGSSPLHF
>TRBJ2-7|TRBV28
CASSTRGSGGLKQYF
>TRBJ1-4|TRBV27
CASSLRQGSIMDEKLFF
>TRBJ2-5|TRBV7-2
CASSRPSGPQETQYF
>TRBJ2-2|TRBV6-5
CASSTTGNTGELFF
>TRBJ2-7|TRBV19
CASRKRQGTYEQYF
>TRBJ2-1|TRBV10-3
CATETGTDNEQFF
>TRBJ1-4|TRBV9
CASSPRGSTNEKLFF
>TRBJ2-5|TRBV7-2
CASSLEPPGGRETQYF
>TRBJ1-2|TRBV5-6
CASSLANYGYTF
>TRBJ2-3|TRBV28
CASRHLITRVHGTDTQYF
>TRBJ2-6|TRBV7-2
CASSLAGLRANVLTF
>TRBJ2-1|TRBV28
CASSLSTGVSPDEQFF
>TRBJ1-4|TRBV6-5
CASSKRGVTNEKLFF
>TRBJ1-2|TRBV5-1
CASSTNRGDYGYTF
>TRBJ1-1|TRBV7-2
CASSQHRTGMRTEAFF
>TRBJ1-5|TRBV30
CAWGQFNQPQHF
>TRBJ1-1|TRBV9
CASSVGGGYTEAFF
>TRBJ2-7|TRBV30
CACQGGGYEQYF
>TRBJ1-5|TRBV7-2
CASSYRDREVQPQHF
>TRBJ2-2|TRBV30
CAWSGGQKLFF